The entry that follows covers one T cell receptor beta chain sequence. The data are from a study of blood T cell repertoires in COVID-19. Across the whole study: Sample material is recorded as cDNA or gDNA derived from T cells, B-cell-depleted T cells, or PBMCs.

Sequencing was performed with immunoSEQ multiplex PCR; in TCRdb, only in-frame clones are kept and a portion is missing. Among about 390,000 clones, around 87% were seen once, and the ten largest hold about 2.1%. Germline V gene lookup returns CDR1 SGHVS and CDR2 FQNEAQ. The CDR3 totals 14 residues. The V gene lost 1 base and the J gene lost 7 bases, with 8 bases spanning the gap. V is TRBV7-8 and J is TRBJ1-6, with D perhaps TRBD1 (5 bases). The source is a woman aged 60 to 75 with COVID-19, enrolled during active disease. Sequenced: peripheral blood. The CDR3 sequence: CASSLVGGNSPLHF. CDR3 nucleotides: TGTGCCAGCAGCTTAGTCGGGGGGAATTCACCCCTCCACTTT.